This TCR beta chain emerged from a study of PD-1 blockade in classical Hodgkin lymphoma. There are 14 residues in the CDR3. Germline CDR1 MGHRA, CDR2 YSYEKL. V was trimmed by 7 bases and J by 3 bases, leaving 14 bases between them. Data came from immunoSEQ multiplex PCR; TCRdb stores just in-frame clones and leaves some out. The data hold approximately 20,000 clones, with around 89% observed a single time. Time point given: cycle 4 day 1 (C4D1), after about 6 weeks of nivolumab. The patients all showed relapse after autologous stem cell transplantation, while their brentuximab vedotin exposure varied. PBMCs, once thawed, yielded CD8+ T cells isolated by magnetic negative selection.

The chain has TRBV4-1 and TRBJ2-3; D perhaps matches TRBD2 (6 bases). Material: CD8+ T cells from blood, obtained before the fourth cycle of nivolumab. This receptor was obtained from a human donor with classical Hodgkin lymphoma. The CDR3, as DNA: TGCGCCAGCAACACGAGGGCGGGGACAGATACGCAGTATTTT. Protein: CASNTRAGTDTQYF.